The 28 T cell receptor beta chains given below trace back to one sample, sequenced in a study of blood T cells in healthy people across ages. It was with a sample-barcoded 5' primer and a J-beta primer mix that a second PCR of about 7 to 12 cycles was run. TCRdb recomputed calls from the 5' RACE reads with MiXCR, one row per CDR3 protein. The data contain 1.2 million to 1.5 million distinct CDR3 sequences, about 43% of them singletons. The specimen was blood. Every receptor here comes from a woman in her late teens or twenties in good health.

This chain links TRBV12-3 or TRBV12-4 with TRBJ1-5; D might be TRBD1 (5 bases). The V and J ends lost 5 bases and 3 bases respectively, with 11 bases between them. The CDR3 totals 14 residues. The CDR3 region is CASSRGRNNQPQHF. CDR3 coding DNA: TGTGCCAGCAGTCGGGGACGAAACAATCAGCCCCAGCATTTT.

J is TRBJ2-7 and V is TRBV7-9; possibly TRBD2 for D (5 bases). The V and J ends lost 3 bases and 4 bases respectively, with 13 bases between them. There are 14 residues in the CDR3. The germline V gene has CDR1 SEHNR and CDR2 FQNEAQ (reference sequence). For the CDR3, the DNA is TGTGCCAGCAGCTTCGTCGGGATCTCGTACGAGCAGTACTTC. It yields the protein CASSFVGISYEQYF.

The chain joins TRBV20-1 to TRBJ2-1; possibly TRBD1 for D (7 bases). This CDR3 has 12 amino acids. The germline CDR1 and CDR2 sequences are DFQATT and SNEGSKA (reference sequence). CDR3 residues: CSPGGPGNEQFF. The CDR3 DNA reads TGCAGCCCAGGGGGGCCGGGGAATGAGCAGTTCTTC.

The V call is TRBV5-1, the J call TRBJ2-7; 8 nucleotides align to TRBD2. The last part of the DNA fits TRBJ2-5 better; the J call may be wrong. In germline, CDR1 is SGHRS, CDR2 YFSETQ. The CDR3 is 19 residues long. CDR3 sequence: CASSLGPGRPSGGKETQYF. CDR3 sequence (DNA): TGCGCCAGCAGCTTGGGTCCGGGTCGGCCGAGCGGGGGAAAAGAGACCCAGTACTTC.

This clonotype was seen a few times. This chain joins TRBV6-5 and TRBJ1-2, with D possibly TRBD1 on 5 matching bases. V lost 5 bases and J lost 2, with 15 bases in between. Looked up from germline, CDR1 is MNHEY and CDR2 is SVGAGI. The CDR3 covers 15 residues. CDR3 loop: CASSGDPEGNYGYTF. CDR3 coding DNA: TGTGCCAGCAGTGGCGACCCCGAGGGGAACTATGGCTACACCTTC.

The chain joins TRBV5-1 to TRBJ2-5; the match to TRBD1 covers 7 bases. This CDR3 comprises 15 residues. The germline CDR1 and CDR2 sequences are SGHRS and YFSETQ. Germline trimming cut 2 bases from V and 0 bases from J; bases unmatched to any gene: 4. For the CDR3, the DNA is TGCGCCAGCAGCTTCGGACAGGTGGACCAAGAGACCCAGTACTTC. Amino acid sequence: CASSFGQVDQETQYF.

CDR3 amino acids: CASSPSRGNYGYTF. The CDR3 DNA reads TGTGCCAGCAGCCCTTCGAGGGGTAACTATGGCTACACCTTC. This rearrangement joins TRBV7-3 to TRBJ1-2, with D perhaps matching TRBD1 (5 bases). The V gene lost 5 bases and the J gene lost 1 base, with 11 bases spanning the gap. This CDR3 has 14 residues. Germline V gives CDR1 SGHTA, CDR2 FQGTGA.

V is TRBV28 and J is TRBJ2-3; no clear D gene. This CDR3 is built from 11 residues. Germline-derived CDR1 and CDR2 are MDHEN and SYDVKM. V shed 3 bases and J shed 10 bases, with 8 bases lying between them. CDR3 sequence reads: CASSFGLSQYF. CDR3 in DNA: TGTGCCAGCAGTTTTGGTCTTTCGCAGTATTTT.

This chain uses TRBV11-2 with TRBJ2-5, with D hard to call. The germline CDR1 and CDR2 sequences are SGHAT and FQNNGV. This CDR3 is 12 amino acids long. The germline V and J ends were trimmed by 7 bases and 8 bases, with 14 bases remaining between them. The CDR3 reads CASTAASETQYF. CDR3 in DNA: TGTGCCAGCACGGCGGCCTCTGAAACCCAGTACTTC.

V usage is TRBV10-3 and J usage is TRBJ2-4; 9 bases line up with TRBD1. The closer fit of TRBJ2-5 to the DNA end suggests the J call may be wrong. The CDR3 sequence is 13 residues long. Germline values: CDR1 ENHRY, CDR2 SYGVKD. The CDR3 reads CATMTGQGETQYF. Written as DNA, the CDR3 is TGTGCCACGATGACGGGACAGGGAGAGACCCAGTACTTC.

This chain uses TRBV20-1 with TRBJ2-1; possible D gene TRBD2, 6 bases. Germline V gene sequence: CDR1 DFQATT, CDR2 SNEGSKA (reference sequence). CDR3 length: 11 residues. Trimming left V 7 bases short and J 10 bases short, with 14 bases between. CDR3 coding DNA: TGCAGTGGGACGGGAGTTGGAGAGCAGTTCTTC. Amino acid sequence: CSGTGVGEQFF.

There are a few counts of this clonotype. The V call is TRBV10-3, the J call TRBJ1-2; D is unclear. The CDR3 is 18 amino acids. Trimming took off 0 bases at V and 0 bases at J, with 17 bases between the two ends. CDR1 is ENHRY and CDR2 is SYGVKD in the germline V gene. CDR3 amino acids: CAISESSWRSITNYGYTF. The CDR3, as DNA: TGTGCCATCAGTGAGTCGAGTTGGAGATCCATTACTAACTATGGCTACACCTTC.

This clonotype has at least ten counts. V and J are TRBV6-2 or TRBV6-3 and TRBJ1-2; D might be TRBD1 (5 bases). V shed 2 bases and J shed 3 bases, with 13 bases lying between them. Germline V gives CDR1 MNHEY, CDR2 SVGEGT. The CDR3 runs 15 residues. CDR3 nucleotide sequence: TGTGCCAGCAGTTACGTCGGGACGGAGGACTATGGCTACACCTTC. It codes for CASSYVGTEDYGYTF.

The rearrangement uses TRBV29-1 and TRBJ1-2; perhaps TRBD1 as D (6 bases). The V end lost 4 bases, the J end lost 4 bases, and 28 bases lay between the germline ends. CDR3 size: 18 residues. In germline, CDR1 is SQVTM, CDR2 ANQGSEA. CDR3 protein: CSVGYRRQDSLVGYGYTF. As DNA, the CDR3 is TGCAGCGTTGGTTACCGACGACAGGACAGCTTAGTGGGCTATGGCTACACCTTC. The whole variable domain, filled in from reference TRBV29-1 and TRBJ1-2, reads SAVISQKPSRDICQRGTSLTIQCQVDSQVTMMFWYRQQPGQSLTLIATANQGSEATYESGFVIDKFPISRPNLTFSTLTVSNMSPEDSSIYLCSVGYRRQDSLVGYGYTFGSGTRLTVV.

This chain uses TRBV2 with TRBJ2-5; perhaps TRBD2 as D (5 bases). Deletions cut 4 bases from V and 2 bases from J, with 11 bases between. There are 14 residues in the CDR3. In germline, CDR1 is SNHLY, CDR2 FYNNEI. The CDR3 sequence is CASSATKYQETQYF. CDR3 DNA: TGTGCCAGCAGTGCGACTAAGTATCAAGAGACCCAGTACTTC.

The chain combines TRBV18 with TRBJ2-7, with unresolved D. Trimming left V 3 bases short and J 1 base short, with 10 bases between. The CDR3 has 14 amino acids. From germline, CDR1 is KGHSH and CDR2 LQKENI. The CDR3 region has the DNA TGTGCCAGCTCACCCCCCCGGATGTCCTACGAGCAGTACTTC. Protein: CASSPPRMSYEQYF.

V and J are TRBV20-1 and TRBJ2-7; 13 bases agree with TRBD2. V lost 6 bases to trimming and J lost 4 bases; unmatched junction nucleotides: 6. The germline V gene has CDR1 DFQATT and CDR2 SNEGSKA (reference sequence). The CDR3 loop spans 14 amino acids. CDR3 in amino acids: CSASGLAGQYEQYF. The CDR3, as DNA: TGCAGTGCGTCGGGACTAGCGGGACAATACGAGCAGTACTTC.

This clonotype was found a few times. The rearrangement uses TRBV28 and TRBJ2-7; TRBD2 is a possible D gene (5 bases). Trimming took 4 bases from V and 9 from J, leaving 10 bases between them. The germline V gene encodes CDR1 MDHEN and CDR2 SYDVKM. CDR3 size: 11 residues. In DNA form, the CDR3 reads TGTGCCAGCAGTTGGACCGGGATGCAGTACTTC. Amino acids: CASSWTGMQYF.

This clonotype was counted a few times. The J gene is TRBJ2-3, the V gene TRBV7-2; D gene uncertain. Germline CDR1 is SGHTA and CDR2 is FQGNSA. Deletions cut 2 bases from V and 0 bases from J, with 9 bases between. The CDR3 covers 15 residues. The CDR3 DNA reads TGTGCCAGCAGCTTAACTCGGGCTAGCACAGATACGCAGTATTTT. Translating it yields CASSLTRASTDTQYF.

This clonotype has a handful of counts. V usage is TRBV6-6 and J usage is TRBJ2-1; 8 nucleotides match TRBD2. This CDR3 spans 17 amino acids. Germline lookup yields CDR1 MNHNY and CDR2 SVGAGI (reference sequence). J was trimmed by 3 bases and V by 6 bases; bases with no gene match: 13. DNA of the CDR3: TGTGCCAGCAGGATCGGCACTGAGCGGGGGAACTACAATGAGCAGTTCTTC. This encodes CASRIGTERGNYNEQFF.

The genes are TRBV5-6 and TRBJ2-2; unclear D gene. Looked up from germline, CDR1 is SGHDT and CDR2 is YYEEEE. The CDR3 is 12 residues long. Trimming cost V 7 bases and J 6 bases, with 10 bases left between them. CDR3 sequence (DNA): TGTGCCAGCTCTAACTTTGCCGGGGAGCTGTTTTTT. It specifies CASSNFAGELFF.

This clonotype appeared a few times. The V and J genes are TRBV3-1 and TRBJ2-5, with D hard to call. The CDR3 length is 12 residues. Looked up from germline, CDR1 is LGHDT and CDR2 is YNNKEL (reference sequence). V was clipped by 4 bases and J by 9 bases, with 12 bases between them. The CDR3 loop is CASSLTNSPQYF. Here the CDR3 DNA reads TGTGCCAGCAGCCTTACTAATTCGCCCCAGTACTTC.

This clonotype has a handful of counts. CDR3 coding DNA: TGCGCCAGCAGCCCACCCGATAGGGGACCCTACGAGCAGTACTTC. Its protein is CASSPPDRGPYEQYF. The V call is TRBV5-1, the J call TRBJ2-7; D assignment may be TRBD1 or TRBD2 (5 bases each). Per germline, CDR1 SGHRS and CDR2 YFSETQ. This CDR3 comprises 15 residues. Trimming pared 4 bases from V and 2 bases from J, leaving 16 bases between.

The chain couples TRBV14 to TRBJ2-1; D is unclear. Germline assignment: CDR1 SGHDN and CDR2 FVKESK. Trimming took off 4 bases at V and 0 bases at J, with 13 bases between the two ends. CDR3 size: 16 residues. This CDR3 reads CASSRSDRSSYNEQFF. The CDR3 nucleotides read TGTGCCAGCAGCCGGAGTGACCGAAGCTCCTACAATGAGCAGTTCTTC.

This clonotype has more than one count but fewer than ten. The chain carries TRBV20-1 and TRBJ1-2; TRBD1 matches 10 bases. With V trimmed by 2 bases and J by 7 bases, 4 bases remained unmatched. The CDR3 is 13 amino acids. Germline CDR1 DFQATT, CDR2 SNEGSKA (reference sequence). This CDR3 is CSARSTGGFGYTF. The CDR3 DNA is TGCAGTGCTAGATCGACAGGGGGCTTTGGCTACACCTTC.

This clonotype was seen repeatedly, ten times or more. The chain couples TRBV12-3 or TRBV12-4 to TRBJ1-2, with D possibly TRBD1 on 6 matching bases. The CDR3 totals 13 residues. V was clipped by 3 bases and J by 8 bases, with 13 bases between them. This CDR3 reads CASSFHGGLGYTF. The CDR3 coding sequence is TGTGCCAGCAGTTTCCATGGGGGCTTGGGCTACACCTTC.

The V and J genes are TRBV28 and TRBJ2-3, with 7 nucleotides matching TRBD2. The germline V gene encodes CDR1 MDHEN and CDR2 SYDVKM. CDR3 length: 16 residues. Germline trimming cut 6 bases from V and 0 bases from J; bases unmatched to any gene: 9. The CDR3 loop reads CASSAPLAASTDTQYF. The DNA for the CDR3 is TGTGCCAGCAGCGCCCCCCTAGCGGCTAGCACAGATACGCAGTATTTT.

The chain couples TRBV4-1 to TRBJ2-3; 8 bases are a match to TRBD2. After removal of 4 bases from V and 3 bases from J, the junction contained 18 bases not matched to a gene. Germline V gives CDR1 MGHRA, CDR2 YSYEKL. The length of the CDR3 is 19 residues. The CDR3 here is CASSPPGSGASYSTDTQYF. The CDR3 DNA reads TGCGCCAGCAGCCCCCCGGGTAGCGGGGCGTCCTATTCGACAGATACGCAGTATTTT.